The 3 T cell receptor beta chains below all came from one sample that was sequenced in a study of graft-versus-host responses after intestinal transplantation. Antigens of these TCRs are unknown. Sequencing used immunoSEQ multiplex PCR; TCRdb keeps in-frame clones, though not all of them. Counted here are approximately 76,000 clones, roughly 84% occurring once; the ten biggest clones make up roughly 0.4%. The source material was unstimulated CD4+ T cells sorted from spleen or lymph node cells, sampled before transplant. The receptors shown here come from a human donor who was the organ donor for an intestinal transplant.

The V call is TRBV5-5, the J call TRBJ1-5, with 10 nucleotides matching TRBD1. CDR1 and CDR2 from the germline V gene are SGHKS and YYEKEE (reference sequence). The length of the CDR3 is 14 residues. The trim removed 4 bases at V and 6 bases at J, leaving 4 bases unmatched. CDR3 nucleotide sequence: TGTGCCAGCAGCGGAGGGACAGGGGCTCAGCCCCAGCATTTT. Residues: CASSGGTGAQPQHF.

The chain combines TRBV5-6 with TRBJ1-5, with a weak D call TRBD1 (6 bases). The germline V gene encodes CDR1 SGHDT and CDR2 YYEEEE. V was cut by 3 bases and J by 2 bases, with 12 bases left in between. CDR3 length equals 15 residues. The CDR3 nucleotides are TGTGCCAGCAGCTCAGGGGTCCGCGGCAATCAGCCCCAGCATTTT. It translates to CASSSGVRGNQPQHF.

There are a few counts of this clone. The V gene is TRBV7-9, the J gene TRBJ1-5; possible D gene TRBD1, 6 bases. Germline V gene sequence: CDR1 SEHNR, CDR2 FQNEAQ (reference sequence). Trimming stripped 4 bases from V and 6 bases from J, with 13 bases between. The CDR3 extends over 14 amino acids. Written as DNA, the CDR3 is TGTGCCAGCAGCTCACAGGGTTCCGGTCAGCCCCAGCATTTT. Encoded protein: CASSSQGSGQPQHF.